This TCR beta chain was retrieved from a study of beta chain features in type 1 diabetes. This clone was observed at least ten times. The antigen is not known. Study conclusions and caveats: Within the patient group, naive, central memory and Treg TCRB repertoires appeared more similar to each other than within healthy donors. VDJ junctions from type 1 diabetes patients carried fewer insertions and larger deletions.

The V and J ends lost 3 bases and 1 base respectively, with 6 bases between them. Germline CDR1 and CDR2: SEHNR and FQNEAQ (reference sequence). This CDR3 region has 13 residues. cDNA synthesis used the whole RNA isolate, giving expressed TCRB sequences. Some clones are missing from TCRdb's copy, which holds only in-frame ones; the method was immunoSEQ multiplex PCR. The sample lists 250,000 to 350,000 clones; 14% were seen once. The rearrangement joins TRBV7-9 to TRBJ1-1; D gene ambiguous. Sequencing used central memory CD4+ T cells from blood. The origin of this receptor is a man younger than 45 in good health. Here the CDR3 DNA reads TGTGCCAGCAGCTTCGACCCGAACACTGAAGCTTTCTTT. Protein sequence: CASSFDPNTEAFF.